The 23 T cell receptor beta chains below were found in one sample sequenced in a study of blood T cell repertoires in COVID-19. Only in-frame clones appear in the TCRdb table, and some are missing; sequencing was by immunoSEQ multiplex PCR. The table lists some 7,800 clones, roughly 88% of them singletons, with around 15% in the top ten. What was sequenced was peripheral blood. The receptors here all came from a woman in her sixties or seventies with active COVID-19.

The V gene is TRBV11-2, the J gene TRBJ2-5; D perhaps matches TRBD2 (6 bases). Germline CDR1 is SGHAT and CDR2 is FQNNGV. This CDR3 region has 15 residues. Trimming cost V 0 bases and J 8 bases, with 16 bases left between them. In DNA form, the CDR3 reads TGTGCCAGCAGCTTAGAGGCGGGGACCCCAGTTACCCAGTACTTC. It encodes CASSLEAGTPVTQYF.

CDR3 sequence: CASSPKGPSSTDTQYF. CDR3 sequence (DNA): TGTGCCAGCTCACCCAAGGGCCCTAGCTCCACAGATACGCAGTATTTT. The chain links TRBV18 to TRBJ2-3; D is perhaps TRBD2 (5 bases). Trimming removed 3 bases at V and 2 bases at J, with 15 bases between. This CDR3 comprises 16 residues. Germline values: CDR1 KGHSH, CDR2 LQKENI. Looking up the rest from reference TRBV18 and TRBJ2-3 gives the full variable domain: NAGVMQNPRHLVRRRGQEARLRCSPMKGHSHVYWYRQLPEEGLKFMVYLQKENIIDESGMPKERFSAEFPKEGPSILRIQQVVRGDSAAYFCASSPKGPSSTDTQYFGPGTRLTVL.

This clone appeared a single time. This chain links TRBV18 with TRBJ2-3; 7 positions match TRBD2. V shed 7 bases, J shed 2 bases, and the junction held 12 bases outside the gene matches. This CDR3 has 16 residues. From germline, CDR1 is KGHSH and CDR2 LQKENI. This chain's CDR3 is CASCPRAGVNTDTQYF. The CDR3 region has the DNA TGTGCCAGCTGCCCAAGGGCGGGGGTGAACACAGATACGCAGTATTTT.

The V and J genes are TRBV6-6 and TRBJ2-7; D is perhaps TRBD1 (6 bases). Trimming shortened V by 0 bases and J by 0 bases, and 9 bases separated the two germline ends. The germline gives CDR1 MNHNY, CDR2 SVGAGI (reference sequence). This CDR3 has 15 residues. The DNA of the CDR3 is TGTGCCAGCAGTTACTCGCCGGACAGCTCCTACGAGCAGTACTTC. This translates into CASSYSPDSSYEQYF.

The chain combines TRBV27 with TRBJ2-3; D remains unclear. The V gene lost 2 bases and the J gene lost 0 bases, with 9 bases spanning the gap. The CDR3 is 15 amino acids. Germline CDR1 is MNHEY and CDR2 is SMNVEV (reference sequence). CDR3 DNA sequence: TGTGCCAGCAGTTTACAGGATCCGAGCACAGATACGCAGTATTTT. Translation: CASSLQDPSTDTQYF.

This clone was recorded once. V gene TRBV27 combines with J gene TRBJ2-7, with 10 positions matching TRBD2. Trimming cost V 6 bases and J 6 bases; bases outside gene matches: 8. This CDR3 is built from 14 residues. Germline CDR1 reads MNHEY; CDR2 reads SMNVEV (reference sequence). The CDR3 here is CASRRAGGLGEQYF. The CDR3 nucleotides read TGTGCCAGCAGGAGAGCGGGGGGGCTTGGCGAGCAGTACTTC.

This chain uses TRBV7-6 with TRBJ2-7, with 10 bases fitting TRBD1. Germline-derived CDR1 and CDR2 are SGHVS and FNYEAQ. Germline trimming cut 1 base from V and 1 base from J; bases unmatched to any gene: 4. The CDR3 is 16 amino acids. CDR3 protein: CASSLVGQGRSYEQYF. The CDR3 DNA reads as TGTGCCAGCAGCTTAGTGGGACAGGGGAGGTCCTACGAGCAGTACTTC.

The chain couples TRBV10-3 to TRBJ1-4; TRBD1 is a possible D gene (6 bases). The CDR3 totals 14 residues. The V and J ends lost 8 bases and 2 bases respectively, with 12 bases between them. Germline V lookup: CDR1 ENHRY, CDR2 SYGVKD. The CDR3 DNA follows: TGTGCCATCGGTACAGGGATGACTAATGAAAAACTGTTTTTT. This gives the protein CAIGTGMTNEKLFF.

This clone was detected only a few times. This chain joins TRBV29-1 and TRBJ1-5; TRBD1 matches at 7 bases. This CDR3 contains 13 residues. Germline CDR1 is SQVTM and CDR2 is ANQGSEA. Germline trimming cut 6 bases from V and 4 bases from J; bases unmatched to any gene: 6. The CDR3 spells CSVTTGDNQPQHF. The CDR3 DNA reads as TGCAGCGTCACAACAGGGGATAATCAGCCCCAGCATTTT.

The table lists this clone with a few counts. The rearrangement links TRBV5-1 to TRBJ2-3; TRBD2 might be the D (5 bases). CDR3 size: 14 residues. Germline CDR1 reads SGHRS; CDR2 reads YFSETQ. Trimming removed 3 bases from V and 1 base from J, with 9 bases in between. The CDR3 DNA follows: TGCGCCAGCAGCTGGGCGGGCGGCACAGATACGCAGTATTTT. Its translation is CASSWAGGTDTQYF. Full variable domain (rest looked up from reference TRBV5-1 and TRBJ2-3): KAGVTQTPRYLIKTRGQQVTLSCSPISGHRSVSWYQQTPGQGLQFLFEYFSETQRNKGNFPGRFSGRQFSNSRSEMNVSTLELGDSALYLCASSWAGGTDTQYFGPGTRLTVL.

This clone was found once. V is TRBV9 and J is TRBJ2-7, with TRBD2 identical over 7 bases. The CDR3 covers 13 residues. Losses at the gene ends were 10 bases for V and 7 bases for J; bases not matched to a gene: 14. Germline V gene data show CDR1 as SGDLS and CDR2 as YYNGEE. The CDR3 region has the DNA TGTGCCTCGGGGCGGGGGATGGGATGGGAGCAGTACTTC. Translating it yields CASGRGMGWEQYF. Full variable domain (missing parts from reference TRBV9 and TRBJ2-7): DSGVTQTPKHLITATGQRVTLRCSPRSGDLSVYWYQQSLDQGLQFLIQYYNGEERAKGNILERFSAQQFPDLHSELNLSSLELGDSALYFCASGRGMGWEQYFGPGTRLTVT.

CDR3 in amino acids: CASSDPGFNYGYTF. DNA for the CDR3: TGTGCCAGCAGTGACCCGGGGTTTAACTATGGCTACACCTTC. V is TRBV25-1 and J is TRBJ1-2, with unresolved D. The germline gives CDR1 MGHDK, CDR2 SYGVNS. Trimming took 3 bases from V and 1 from J, leaving 9 bases between them. The CDR3 has 14 residues.

This sequence joins TRBV5-1 and TRBJ1-1; no definite D call. With 1 base removed from V and 0 bases from J, the gap between germline ends came to 7 bases. The length of the CDR3 is 14 residues. Germline lookup yields CDR1 SGHRS and CDR2 YFSETQ. The CDR3 region has the DNA TGCGCCAGCAGCTTGATTTCAGTGAACACTGAAGCTTTCTTT. Translating gives CASSLISVNTEAFF.

The chain employs TRBV27 and TRBJ1-2; D perhaps matches TRBD1 (5 bases). CDR1 is MNHEY, CDR2 SMNVEV, per germline (reference sequence). V lost 6 bases and J 0 bases, leaving 17 bases between the germline ends. The CDR3 has 16 residues. The CDR3 DNA reads as TGTGCCAGCAGGCCCTGGGGCAGCAACTCTAACTATGGCTACACCTTC. It codes for CASRPWGSNSNYGYTF.

This sequence joins TRBV2 and TRBJ1-2; 7 bases line up with TRBD1. The CDR3 spans 14 residues. Trimming at V came to 4 bases and at J to 8 bases, leaving 10 bases not matched to a gene. Germline CDR1 is SNHLY and CDR2 is FYNNEI. CDR3 nucleotide sequence: TGTGCCAGCAGTGGCCAAACCGTAGGGGGCGGCTACACCTTC. This gives the protein CASSGQTVGGGYTF.

The rearrangement links TRBV28 to TRBJ2-7, with a tentative D call TRBD1 (5 bases). Trimming cost V 6 bases and J 2 bases, with 11 bases left between them. The CDR3 sequence is 13 residues long. The germline CDR1 and CDR2 sequences are MDHEN and SYDVKM. Here the CDR3 reads CASSPPQAYEQYF. CDR3 in DNA: TGTGCCAGCAGCCCTCCACAGGCCTACGAGCAGTACTTC.

V is TRBV30 and J is TRBJ1-1; D may be TRBD1 (5 bases). Trimming cost V 5 bases and J 1 base, with 8 bases left between them. The germline V gene encodes CDR1 GTSNPN and CDR2 SVGIG (reference sequence). The CDR3 consists of 12 residues. The CDR3 here is CAWDQGNTEAFF. In DNA form, the CDR3 reads TGTGCCTGGGACCAGGGGAACACTGAAGCTTTCTTT.

The rearrangement links TRBV2 to TRBJ2-4; 8 bases align to TRBD1. Per the germline V gene, CDR1 is SNHLY and CDR2 is FYNNEI. There are 12 residues in the CDR3. After removal of 8 bases from V and 9 bases from J, the junction contained 6 bases not matched to a gene. CDR3 loop: CASGDRRGIQYF. DNA for the CDR3: TGTGCCAGCGGGGACAGGAGGGGCATTCAGTACTTC.

The chain has TRBV18 and TRBJ2-5, with unresolved D. CDR1 KGHSH and CDR2 LQKENI come from the germline V gene. The CDR3 covers 13 residues. Between the trimmed V and J ends, which lost 0 bases and 4 bases, there was a span of 6 bases. The CDR3, as DNA: TGTGCCAGCTCACCACCTCATTCAGAGACCCAGTACTTC. The encoded protein is CASSPPHSETQYF.

This chain joins TRBV16 and TRBJ1-2; possibly TRBD1 for D (6 bases). Trimming took off 4 bases at V and 2 bases at J, with 11 bases between the two ends. This CDR3 region has 14 residues. Germline assignment: CDR1 KGHSY and CDR2 FQNENV. The CDR3 sequence is CASSRAGTNYGYTF. The CDR3 DNA is TGTGCCAGCAGCCGAGCCGGGACAAACTATGGCTACACCTTC.

Written as DNA, the CDR3 is TGTGCCAGCAGCTCTAGGACAGGGAGCTCCTACAATGAGCAGTTCTTC. It specifies CASSSRTGSSYNEQFF. V usage is TRBV5-4 and J usage is TRBJ2-1; TRBD1 matches at 8 bases. Per germline, CDR1 SGHNT and CDR2 YYREEE (reference sequence). The CDR3 extends over 16 amino acids. The ends lost 3 bases at V and 0 bases at J; junction bases unmatched: 5.

The chain uses TRBV2 and TRBJ2-3; 7 nucleotides agree with TRBD1. Trimming at V came to 6 bases and at J to 1 base, leaving 7 bases not matched to a gene. Germline loops: CDR1 SNHLY, CDR2 FYNNEI. The CDR3 is 15 residues long. CDR3 protein: CASSVNRGRTDTQYF. CDR3 in DNA: TGTGCCAGCAGCGTAAACAGGGGTCGCACAGATACGCAGTATTTT.

This chain joins TRBV7-2 and TRBJ1-2; tentatively, D is TRBD1 (5 bases). Trimming removed 1 base from V and 5 bases from J, with 8 bases in between. CDR1 is SGHTA and CDR2 is FQGNSA in the germline V gene. This CDR3 region has 13 residues. The CDR3 loop is CASSLEAGYGYTF. CDR3 nucleotides: TGTGCCAGCAGCTTAGAGGCAGGGTATGGCTACACCTTC. The full variable domain, completed using reference TRBV7-2 and TRBJ1-2, is GAGVSQSPSNKVTEKGKDVELRCDPISGHTALYWYRQSLGQGLEFLIYFQGNSAPDKSGLPSDRFSAERTGGSVSTLTIQRTQQEDSAVYLCASSLEAGYGYTFGSGTRLTVV.